The 12 T cell receptor beta chains listed next were all sequenced from one sample in a study of Graves' ophthalmopathy and Graves' hyperthyroidism. Amplified material comprised TCR beta CDR3 regions derived from RNA transcripts. Amplification began with first-round RT-PCR using HTBI primers, then second-round multiplex PCR was performed. Using its own MiXCR run on the multiplex PCR reads, TCRdb lists one record per CDR3 protein. The sample lists 150,000 or so distinct CDR3 sequences, approximately 40% occurring once. Specimen: peripheral blood. Every receptor here comes from a man aged 25 to 40 with Graves' ophthalmopathy.

This clonotype was counted only a few times. This rearrangement joins TRBV12-3 or TRBV12-4 to TRBJ1-2; 7 bases match TRBD1. The CDR3 spans 18 residues. J lost 0 bases, V lost 4 bases, and 14 bases had no gene match. Here the CDR3 DNA reads TGTGCCAGCAGTTCCCTCCGGGACAGCTCAAAAGCTAACTATGGCTACACCTTC. Its translation is CASSSLRDSSKANYGYTF.

This chain uses TRBV7-2 with TRBJ2-7, with 9 bases fitting TRBD2. J lost 4 bases, V lost 5 bases, and 6 bases had no gene match. Germline loops: CDR1 SGHTA, CDR2 FQGNSA. The CDR3 length is 14 residues. CDR3 sequence reads: CASSVSGSRYEQYF. The CDR3 DNA sequence: TGTGCCAGCAGCGTTAGCGGGAGTCGATACGAGCAGTACTTC. Together with reference TRBV7-2 and TRBJ2-7, the CDR3 gives the full variable domain: GAGVSQSPSNKVTEKGKDVELRCDPISGHTALYWYRQSLGQGLEFLIYFQGNSAPDKSGLPSDRFSAERTGGSVSTLTIQRTQQEDSAVYLCASSVSGSRYEQYFGPGTRLTVT.

The V and J genes are TRBV6-2 or TRBV6-3 and TRBJ1-2, with D unclear. Per the germline V gene, CDR1 is MNHEY and CDR2 is SVGEGT. CDR3 length equals 12 residues. Trimming pared 5 bases from V and 3 bases from J, leaving 7 bases between. This CDR3 reads CASSKEHYGYTF. The CDR3 nucleotides are TGTGCCAGCAGTAAGGAGCACTATGGCTACACCTTC.

The V and J genes are TRBV25-1 and TRBJ1-1, with D maybe TRBD1 (5 bases). Trimming cost V 8 bases and J 6 bases, with 16 bases left between them. Germline V gene lookup returns CDR1 MGHDK and CDR2 SYGVNS. The CDR3 contains 13 residues. Written as DNA, the CDR3 is TGTGCCAGCGGGACTGGGGGGGTGCCTGAAGCTTTCTTT. This sequence encodes CASGTGGVPEAFF.

The sample holds many counts of this clonotype. The chain joins TRBV19 to TRBJ1-3; TRBD1 aligns across 8 bases. Germline CDR1 is LNHDA and CDR2 is SQIVND (reference sequence). V was clipped by 7 bases and J by 2 bases; unmatched bases: 4. The CDR3 is 14 residues long. CDR3 loop: CASIRQGTGNTIYF. CDR3 nucleotides: TGTGCCAGTATCCGACAGGGGACTGGAAACACCATATATTTT. Filled out from reference TRBV19 and TRBJ1-3, the complete variable domain reads DGGITQSPKYLFRKEGQNVTLSCEQNLNHDAMYWYRQDPGQGLRLIYYSQIVNDFQKGDIAEGYSVSREKKESFPLTVTSAQKNPTAFYLCASIRQGTGNTIYFGEGSWLTVV.

This clonotype was seen ten or more times. This may arise from a read error, as a much more abundant clone is one base away. The V and J genes are TRBV6-2 or TRBV6-3 and TRBJ1-6, with D maybe TRBD1 (5 bases). Germline values: CDR1 MNHEY, CDR2 SVGEGT. CDR3 length: 16 residues. CDR3 bases: TGTGCCGGCAGCGCAGGGCAGGGTCGGTTGGAATCACCCCTCCACTTT. Translation: CAGSAGQGRLESPLHF.

This clonotype was seen a handful of times. The chain combines TRBV6-2 or TRBV6-3 with TRBJ1-1, with 7 bases identical to TRBD1. CDR1 is MNHEY and CDR2 is SVGEGT in the germline V gene. V lost 2 bases, J lost 3 bases, and 9 bases stayed unmatched. The length of the CDR3 is 16 residues. CDR3 DNA: TGTGCCAGCAGTTACCCGGGTGAGGGGGCGCACACTGAAGCTTTCTTT. Amino acids: CASSYPGEGAHTEAFF.

There are many counts of this clonotype. The V and J genes are TRBV5-1 and TRBJ2-5; 7 bases fit TRBD1. Trimming cost V 4 bases and J 4 bases; bases outside gene matches: 10. CDR3 size: 15 residues. The germline V gene has CDR1 SGHRS and CDR2 YFSETQ. CDR3 residues: CASSIQTGMGETQYF. CDR3 DNA sequence: TGCGCCAGCAGCATCCAGACAGGGATGGGAGAGACCCAGTACTTC.

The chain recombines TRBV28 with TRBJ2-7; D might be TRBD1 or TRBD2, each matching 5 bases. Germline values: CDR1 MDHEN, CDR2 SYDVKM. The CDR3 is 16 amino acids. V lost 7 bases, J lost 0 bases, and 19 bases lay in between. The CDR3 DNA sequence: TGTGCCAGCATCGGAGTAGGGGACGGATACTCCTACGAGCAGTACTTC. This gives the protein CASIGVGDGYSYEQYF. Using reference TRBV28 and TRBJ2-7 for the parts outside the CDR3, the full variable domain is DVKVTQSSRYLVKRTGEKVFLECVQDMDHENMFWYRQDPGLGLRLIYFSYDVKMKEKGDIPEGYSVSREKKERFSLILESASTNQTSMYLCASIGVGDGYSYEQYFGPGTRLTVT.

V gene TRBV6-2 or TRBV6-3 combines with J gene TRBJ2-7; a possible D gene is TRBD1 (5 bases). Germline CDR1 is MNHEY and CDR2 is SVGEGT. With 1 base removed from V and 0 bases from J, the gap between germline ends came to 19 bases. The CDR3 sequence is 18 residues long. The CDR3 loop reads CASSYFHPRESGSYEQYF. DNA for the CDR3: TGTGCCAGCAGTTACTTTCACCCCAGGGAATCGGGCTCCTACGAGCAGTACTTC.

The table lists this clonotype with many counts. This rearrangement joins TRBV7-8 to TRBJ2-5; D unclear. This CDR3 is 12 amino acids long. Germline lookup yields CDR1 SGHVS and CDR2 FQNEAQ. V was trimmed by 2 bases and J by 1 base, leaving 2 bases between them. The CDR3 sequence is CASSLIQETQYF. DNA for the CDR3: TGTGCCAGCAGCTTAATCCAAGAGACCCAGTACTTC.

This rearrangement joins TRBV28 to TRBJ2-4; TRBD1 aligns across 7 bases. The CDR3 spans 17 residues. Germline values: CDR1 MDHEN, CDR2 SYDVKM. V trimming: 6 bases; J trimming: 0 bases; junction bases outside the gene matches: 11. In DNA form, the CDR3 reads TGTGCCAGCAGCGCCTTGCAGACAGGGTTAGCCAAAAACATTCAGTACTTC. This sequence encodes CASSALQTGLAKNIQYF.